Shown below are 3 T cell receptor beta chains from a single sample sequenced in a study of Graves' ophthalmopathy and Graves' hyperthyroidism. Amplification of the TCR beta CDR3 regions used RNA transcripts (as template). Second-round multiplex PCR came after first-round RT-PCR with HTBI primers. TCRdb fed the multiplex PCR reads into MiXCR, producing one record per CDR3 protein. The sample consists of roughly 380,000 distinct CDR3 sequences, roughly 15% of them appearing once. Material for sequencing was peripheral blood. Source of these receptors: a woman between 18 and 30 years old with stable Graves' hyperthyroidism.

This clonotype was detected ten times or more. The rearrangement joins TRBV6-2 or TRBV6-3 to TRBJ2-7; perhaps TRBD1 as D (6 bases). The germline CDR1 and CDR2 sequences are MNHEY and SVGEGT. The V and J ends lost 10 bases and 4 bases respectively, with 20 bases between them. The CDR3 is made up of 14 amino acids. CDR3 amino acids: CATDWGPPHYEQYF. CDR3 bases: TGTGCCACCGACTGGGGGCCTCCCCATTACGAGCAGTACTTC.

This clonotype occurred many times. This chain joins TRBV6-1 and TRBJ1-1; D not resolved. Germline CDR1 is MNHNS and CDR2 is SASEGT. The germline V and J ends were trimmed by 2 bases and 0 bases, with 4 bases remaining between them. The length of the CDR3 is 13 residues. In nucleotides, the CDR3 is TGTGCCAGCAGTGAACGGCTGAACACTGAAGCTTTCTTT. It yields the protein CASSERLNTEAFF.

In this sample, this clonotype turned up many times. The chain uses TRBV12-3 or TRBV12-4 and TRBJ2-2, with TRBD1 matching 9 bases. The CDR3 runs 15 residues. With V trimmed by 6 bases and J by 7 bases, 9 bases remained unmatched. CDR3 DNA: TGTGCCAGCAGCCCCGGGACAGGGTTCAGCGGGGAGCTGTTTTTT. Encoded protein: CASSPGTGFSGELFF.